This TCR beta chain was sequenced for a study of blood T cell repertoires in COVID-19. About the research overall: Collection of acute and convalescent COVID-19 samples took place in the United States, Italy and Spain. In each case, the material was cDNA or gDNA derived from T cells, B-cell-depleted T cells, or PBMCs.

In the original analysis: Nucleated cell counts were estimated from reference gene primer amplification. Some clones are missing from TCRdb's copy, which holds only in-frame ones; the method was immunoSEQ multiplex PCR. V and J calls and clone size are those listed in that table; D and trimming were worked out from the DNA. The table shows 180,000 or so clones, with 86% occurring only once. V dropped 4 bases and J dropped 4 bases, with 10 bases sitting between them. Germline V lookup: CDR1 LNHDA, CDR2 SQIVND (reference sequence). CDR3 size: 13 residues. The sample taken for sequencing was peripheral blood. This TCR came from a man aged 18 to 35 with acute or convalescent COVID-19. The chain has TRBV19 and TRBJ1-1; a possible D gene is TRBD1 (6 bases). This CDR3 is CASSTGVGTEAFF. In DNA form, the CDR3 reads TGTGCCAGTAGTACAGGGGTGGGCACTGAAGCTTTCTTT.